The next 5 T cell receptor beta chains were all read from a single sample in a study of shared clonotypes between healthy human individuals. The naive CD8 subset, CD45RO-negative cells positively selected for CCR7, excluded terminally differentiated effector memory CD45RA+ cells. Assay: immunoSEQ multiplex PCR; the TCRdb copy retains only in-frame clones and omits some. The sample carries about 1,900,000 clones, around 96% recorded once. The sample comprised naive CD8+ T cells sorted from blood. These receptor sequences come from a man between 18 and 29 years old in good health.

The chain recombines TRBV7-2 with TRBJ2-7, with D tentatively TRBD2 (6 bases). This CDR3 spans 11 amino acids. Germline V gene lookup returns CDR1 SGHTA and CDR2 FQGNSA. Trimming removed 5 bases from V and 5 bases from J, with 7 bases in between. The CDR3 DNA follows: TGTGCCAGCAGCCCGGGGGACGAGCAGTACTTC. Amino acids: CASSPGDEQYF.

The V and J genes are TRBV7-2 and TRBJ2-7, with TRBD2 matching over 9 bases. CDR1 and CDR2 from the germline V gene are SGHTA and FQGNSA. This CDR3 contains 14 residues. The V gene end was trimmed by 2 bases and the J gene end by 7 bases; junction bases not matched to a gene: 6. CDR3 coding DNA: TGTGCCAGCAGCTTACCGGGACTAGCTGGTGAGCAGTACTTC. Residues: CASSLPGLAGEQYF.

The chain has TRBV27 and TRBJ2-7; the match to TRBD1 covers 7 bases. Trimming removed 4 bases from V and 3 bases from J; junction bases left unmatched: 12. The V gene's germline CDR1 is MNHEY and CDR2 SMNVEV (reference sequence). This CDR3 has 16 residues. CDR3 in DNA: TGTGCCAGCAGTTATTCGTACGGGACAGTAAGCTACGAGCAGTACTTC. Its protein product is CASSYSYGTVSYEQYF.

The rearrangement joins TRBV6-5 to TRBJ2-5, with D maybe TRBD2 (5 bases). The CDR3 is 13 amino acids. Germline CDR1 is MNHEY and CDR2 is SVGAGI. Trimming stripped 6 bases from V and 1 base from J, with 9 bases between. CDR3 protein: CASSMGVQETQYF. The CDR3 coding sequence is TGTGCCAGCAGCATGGGAGTCCAAGAGACCCAGTACTTC.

The chain joins TRBV5-6 to TRBJ2-5; D is uncertain. Germline V gene data show CDR1 as SGHDT and CDR2 as YYEEEE. CDR3 length: 12 amino acids. The ends were cut back, 4 bases at V and 0 bases at J, with 4 bases in the middle. The chain's CDR3 is CASSTYQETQYF. The CDR3, as DNA: TGTGCCAGCAGCACCTACCAAGAGACCCAGTACTTC. Based on the CDR3 plus reference TRBV5-6 and TRBJ2-5, the full variable domain is DAGVTQSPTHLIKTRGQQVTLRCSPKSGHDTVSWYQQALGQGPQFIFQYYEEEERQRGNFPDRFSGHQFPNYSSELNVNALLLGDSALYLCASSTYQETQYFGPGTRLLVL.